The rows below give T cell receptor beta chains drawn from one sample of a study of a mutant IDH1 vaccine in newly diagnosed glioma. Assay used: immunoSEQ multiplex PCR; TCRdb lists only in-frame clones, some missing. The repertoire holds about 21,000 clones, with nearly 90% as singletons. Their specific antigens are unknown. This material consisted of PBMCs, taken from a glioma patient whose treatment included an IDH1 peptide vaccine. These receptors were collected from a woman in her thirties or forties with glioma. Each CDR3 is given with its conserved first and last residue. D genes are given only for firm matches. The listing skips clone size in some rows; elsewhere it reads once, few, many or a size class.

J	size	V	D	CDR3	DNA
TRBJ1-5	NA	TRBV5-4	NA	CASSLDGVQPQHF	TGTGCCAGCAGCTTGGATGGGGTTCAGCCCCAGCATTTT
TRBJ1-4	NA	TRBV6-1	TRBD1	CATLTGGVNEKLFF	TGTGCCACCCTTACAGGGGGCGTTAATGAAAAACTGTTTTTT
TRBJ2-5	once	TRBV19	NA	CASSTGEASGWETQYF	TGTGCCAGTAGTACCGGGGAGGCTTCTGGCTGGGAGACCCAGTACTTC
TRBJ2-3	once	TRBV19	TRBD2	CASSIHSGGSVNTQYF	TGTGCCAGTAGTATCCATAGCGGGGGATCCGTTAATACGCAGTATTTT
TRBJ1-2	NA	TRBV6-6	NA	CASSYSARNYGYTF	TGTGCCAGCAGTTACTCGGCCAGAAACTATGGCTACACCTTC
TRBJ2-6	NA	TRBV19	NA	CASSMGRRQGSSGANVLTF	TGTGCCAGTAGTATGGGGAGAAGGCAGGGAAGTTCTGGGGCCAACGTCCTGACTTTC
TRBJ2-5	NA	TRBV9	NA	CASSPPRRRIQETQYF	TGTGCCAGCAGCCCCCCTCGTCGAAGAATCCAAGAGACCCAGTACTTC
TRBJ2-7	NA	TRBV5-8	TRBD1	CASSVHLGTGTPFYEQYF	TGTGCCAGCAGCGTCCACTTAGGGACAGGGACCCCTTTCTACGAGCAGTACTTC
TRBJ1-3	NA	TRBV7-9	NA	CAIDSSGNTIYF	TGTGCCATCGACAGCTCTGGAAACACCATATATTTT
TRBJ1-6	NA	TRBV6-1	NA	CASSSSLVRTLHF	TGTGCCAGCAGCTCCTCCCTCGTAAGGACCCTCCACTTT
TRBJ1-2	NA	TRBV10-3	NA	CAISIGANYGYTF	TGTGCCATCAGCATAGGAGCTAACTATGGCTACACCTTC